Following are 9 T cell receptor beta chains from one sample sequenced in a study of blood T cell repertoires in COVID-19. Libraries were prepared by immunoSEQ multiplex PCR; TCRdb keeps only in-frame clonotypes and omits some of them. The table has some 20,000 clones, 91% seen once. The sequencing sample was made of peripheral blood. The receptors were sampled from a human donor in a cohort sampled during active COVID-19.

This chain connects TRBV28 to TRBJ1-5; no definite D call. Germline values: CDR1 MDHEN, CDR2 SYDVKM. Trimming took off 3 bases at V and 1 base at J, with 19 bases between the two ends. CDR3 length equals 18 residues. CDR3 in amino acids: CASSFSPWGVRSNQPQHF. As DNA, the CDR3 is TGTGCCAGCAGTTTTTCCCCATGGGGAGTAAGGAGCAATCAGCCCCAGCATTTT.

The chain recombines TRBV24-1 with TRBJ1-2, with 10 bases identical to TRBD1. The V and J ends lost 2 bases and 8 bases, in that order; junction bases with no gene match: 7. This CDR3 comprises 15 residues. The germline gives CDR1 KGHDR, CDR2 SFDVKD. CDR3 sequence: CATSDSQTGGFGYTF. In DNA form, the CDR3 reads TGTGCCACCAGTGATTCTCAGACAGGGGGCTTCGGCTACACCTTC.

The chain carries TRBV7-2 and TRBJ2-4, with TRBD2 matching over 11 bases. The CDR3 has 15 amino acids. Germline CDR1 and CDR2: SGHTA and FQGNSA. V shed 1 base and J 7 bases; nucleotides not matched to a gene: 3. CDR3 amino acids: CASSLVLAGDNIQYF. In nucleotides, the CDR3 is TGTGCCAGCAGCTTAGTACTAGCGGGGGACAACATTCAGTACTTC.

The chain links TRBV27 to TRBJ1-6; D is uncertain. Germline CDR1 MNHEY, CDR2 SMNVEV (reference sequence). Trimming left V 5 bases short and J 6 bases short, with 11 bases between. The CDR3 is 14 residues long. In DNA form, the CDR3 reads TGTGCCAGCAGTCCCGCCACAACTAATTCACCCCTCCACTTT. Its translation: CASSPATTNSPLHF.

The chain links TRBV28 to TRBJ2-2; D possibly corresponds to TRBD2 (7 bases). This CDR3 is built from 14 residues. The germline gives CDR1 MDHEN, CDR2 SYDVKM. The ends were cut back, 8 bases at V and 0 bases at J, with 10 bases in the middle. The CDR3, as DNA: TGTGCCAGCGGGGGGGCCTCGAACACCGGGGAGCTGTTTTTT. Its protein is CASGGASNTGELFF.

This sequence joins TRBV6-1 and TRBJ2-3; no definite D call. V lost 3 bases to trimming and J lost 2 bases, with 15 bases between them. This CDR3 region has 16 residues. Germline CDR1 and CDR2: MNHNS and SASEGT. The CDR3: CASSDTWRSVTDTQYF. CDR3 nucleotides: TGTGCCAGCAGTGACACATGGCGGAGTGTCACAGATACGCAGTATTTT.

This chain links TRBV5-1 with TRBJ2-6; D not certain. The germline gives CDR1 SGHRS, CDR2 YFSETQ. V lost 4 bases to trimming and J lost 5 bases, with 16 bases between them. The length of the CDR3 is 16 residues. CDR3 amino acids: CASSLVIGGRANVLTF. In nucleotides, the CDR3 is TGCGCCAGCAGCCTGGTCATCGGTGGTAGGGCCAACGTCCTGACTTTC.

The rearrangement uses TRBV19 and TRBJ1-5; D unresolved. V lost 3 bases, J lost 6 bases, and 9 bases lay in between. Germline V gene lookup returns CDR1 LNHDA and CDR2 SQIVND (reference sequence). CDR3 length: 13 amino acids. CDR3 nucleotides: TGTGCCAGTAGTATCGAATCCGGTCAGCCCCAGCATTTT. This sequence encodes CASSIESGQPQHF.

The chain couples TRBV12-3 or TRBV12-4 to TRBJ1-5; D remains unclear. The CDR3 is made up of 13 amino acids. V was shortened by 2 bases and J by 3 bases, with 5 bases between the two germline ends. The CDR3 is CASSLSHNQPQHF. CDR3 nucleotides: TGTGCCAGCAGTTTATCCCACAATCAGCCCCAGCATTTT.